This is a list of T cell receptor beta chains from one sample in a study of glioma-infiltrating T cells. TCRdb independently ran MiXCR on the multiplex PCR reads; one entry per CDR3 protein. The sample lists 100,000 to 150,000 distinct CDR3 sequences, around 25% occurring once. The source material was glioma tissue, nonneoplastic brain tissue, or PBMCs (not recorded which). The receptors stem from a human donor with low-grade glioma or glioblastoma, undergoing nonglioma brain surgery, or in good health (not recorded which). Both conserved end residues are part of each CDR3. The D gene is left open where the match is weak. Not every row has a clone size; where given, it reads once, few, many or a size class.

J | V | D | size | CDR3 | DNA
TRBJ2-1 | TRBV4-1 | TRBD1 | many | CASSQVRGTAYNEQFF | TGCGCCAGCAGCCAAGTCAGGGGGACCGCCTACAATGAGCAGTTCTTC
TRBJ2-2 | TRBV6-1 | TRBD2 | few | CASRLAVNTGELFF | TGTGCCAGCAGACTAGCGGTGAACACCGGGGAGCTGTTTTTT
TRBJ1-1 | TRBV7-9 | - | - | CASSSPGVWDTEAFF | TGTGCCAGCAGCTCGCCGGGCGTTTGGGACACTGAAGCTTTCTTT
TRBJ1-1 | TRBV2 | - | many | CASSVNLPAFF | TGTGCCAGCAGTGTCAATCTACCAGCTTTCTTT
TRBJ2-2 | TRBV6-1 | TRBD2 | few | CASTLMRGADTGELFF | TGTGCCAGCACCCTAATGCGGGGGGCGGACACCGGGGAGCTGTTTTTT
TRBJ2-5 | TRBV29-1 | TRBD2 | few | CSWGAGKYQETQYF | TGCAGCTGGGGAGCGGGGAAATACCAAGAGACCCAGTACTTC
TRBJ2-5 | TRBV27 | TRBD2 | many | CASSSGLAGVQETQYF | TGTGCCAGCAGTTCGGGACTAGCGGGGGTCCAAGAGACCCAGTACTTC
TRBJ2-5 | TRBV28 | - | many | CASTFGRETQYF | TGTGCCAGTACCTTCGGGAGAGAGACCCAGTACTTC
TRBJ2-5 | TRBV6-6 | - | many | CASSYGRQETQYF | TGTGCCAGCAGTTACGGCCGCCAAGAGACCCAGTACTTC
TRBJ1-2 | TRBV7-2 | - | - | CASSLNSRYGYTF | TGTGCCAGCAGCTTGAACAGCCGCTATGGCTACACCTTC
TRBJ1-1 | TRBV5-1 | - | many | CASSRRTEMNTEAFF | TGCGCCAGCAGCCGACGGACAGAAATGAACACTGAAGCTTTCTTT